This TCR beta chain was recovered during a study of OX40 agonist ivuxolimab in advanced cancers. In terms of the full investigation: Ivuxolimab, which targeted the costimulatory receptor OX40 (CD134), was an agonistic, fully human IgG2 monoclonal antibody. The dose-escalation cohort was about 83% male with a mean age of about 54 years, ranging from roughly 20 to 85. Peripheral TCRbeta sequencing was intended to test whether TCR sequence diversity was altered and clonal T-cell expansion was caused by ivuxolimab. Patients were allowed to have had prior anti-PD-1, anti-PD-L1 or anti-CTLA-4 therapy, and roughly 40% of the dose-escalation patients had previously received checkpoint inhibitors. Of the approximately 50 patients in dose escalation, 19 had hepatocellular carcinoma, approximately 15 had melanoma, 9 had renal cell carcinoma and 9 had head and neck cancer. The paper describes the monotherapy dose-escalation part (N ≈ 51 patients) of the phase I trial of ivuxolimab. Intravenous ivuxolimab was administered to patients every 2 weeks at six dose levels: 0.01, 0.1, 0.3, 1.5, 3 and 10 mg/kg. Three dose-escalation patients achieved partial responses, one with hepatocellular carcinoma and two with cutaneous melanoma.

The trial excluded patients who had a history of autoimmune disease or were on systemic immunosuppression. Peripheral blood for TCR sequencing was collected from all dose cohorts at baseline, on cycle 4 day 1, and on cycle 7 day 1. The samples were taken from a phase I, first-in-human, multicenter, open-label dose-escalation trial of ivuxolimab. Adults with locally advanced or metastatic head and neck squamous cell, hepatocellular, melanoma or renal cell carcinoma were enrolled in the trial. Before TCR sequencing, CD4+ T cells and CD8+ T cells were sorted from peripheral blood as separate populations. Paper-wide results and their limitations: After ivuxolimab, expanded clones were on average more numerous among CD8+ T cells than among CD4+ T cells. Which antigens the clonally expanded peripheral T cells were specific for was not determined. Partial responders in the 0.1-3.0 mg/kg groups had among the lowest normalized peripheral clonal expansion, especially among CD8+ T cells. Low levels of normalized T-cell clonal expansion were also seen in some patients who did not respond. At doses of 0.1 to 3.0 mg/kg, clonal expansion of both CD4+ and CD8+ blood T cells was observed from baseline to week 6.

Regarding this clone: Its antigen specificity is not known. One base away there is no much larger clone; base qualities are not given.

To sequence the TCRbeta CDR3 region, genomic DNA was isolated from the sorted cells. TCRbeta CDR3 regions were sequenced using the immunoSEQ Assay. Drawn from immuneACCESS, this table holds only the in-frame rearrangements with V and J called that TCRdb kept. Clones are partly lost; checked studies trace under half to an unresolved V gene and leave the rest unexplained. Counted in this sample were fewer than 12,000 clones; roughly 78% of them appeared once. Of the sample, about 20% falls within the top ten clones. V gives up 7 bases and J gives up 5 bases, and the segment between their germline ends measures 14 bases. From the germline V gene, CDR1 is ENHRY and CDR2 is SYGVKD. The CDR3 goes from the cysteine to the phenylalanine over 13 residues. Only the CDR3 region is kept as DNA, spanning 39 bases read in frame from base 1.

Specimen: CD4+ or CD8+ T cells sorted from blood, collected in a trial of the OX40 agonist ivuxolimab. The clonotype comes from an adult with an advanced solid tumor such as melanoma, head and neck, liver or kidney cancer. The V and J segments used are TRBV10-3 and TRBJ1-1; a tentative D match to TRBD1 spans 5 bases. The CDR3 loop reads CAIKDHEGTEAFF. The sequenced DNA: TGTGCCATCAAAGATCACGAGGGGACTGAAGCTTTCTTT.